This TCR beta chain was identified during a study of Graves' ophthalmopathy and Graves' hyperthyroidism. Amplification from RNA transcripts yielded the TCR beta CDR3 regions. Second-round multiplex PCR came after first-round RT-PCR with HTBI primers. Each CDR3 protein is one row after TCRdb ran MiXCR on the multiplex PCR reads. The sample has hundreds of thousands of distinct CDR3 sequences, 35% to 50% seen once. Germline V gene sequence: CDR1 ENHRY, CDR2 SYGVKD. V lost 0 bases and J lost 5, with 19 bases in between. The CDR3 consists of 17 residues. Worth noting for this clonotype: Its antigen is undetermined. Given a much more abundant clone one base away, this may be a read error.

Study outcomes and limitations: Ophthalmopathy versus stable hyperthyroidism: 13-signature model gave less than 90% sensitivity, 75% to 83% specificity.

J is TRBJ2-5 and V is TRBV10-3; D unresolved. This clonotype was obtained from an adult man with Graves' ophthalmopathy. Sequencing was performed on peripheral blood. In nucleotides, the CDR3 is TGTGCCATCAGTGAGTCTTCTCCAGCCACTACCGTGGAGACCCAGTACTTC. Translating it yields CAISESSPATTVETQYF.